The 2 T cell receptor beta chains below all came from one sample that was sequenced in a study of CD39 and CD103 CD8 tumor-infiltrating T cells. Generated by immunoSEQ multiplex PCR, the TCRdb table keeps only in-frame clones and is missing some. The sample records a few thousand clones, roughly 69% being singletons. Sequenced: CD39- CD103- CD8+ T cells sorted from the tumor. Subset meaning: CD103-CD39- double-negative CD45RA- CD8 T cells. These receptors all stem from a human donor with head and neck squamous cell carcinoma.

The V and J genes are TRBV11-3 and TRBJ2-5; 11 bases line up with TRBD2. V was pared by 4 bases and J by 3 bases, with 7 bases of the junction left unmatched. Per germline, CDR1 SGHNT and CDR2 YENEEA. The CDR3 spans 16 residues. The CDR3 is CASSSKTSGEEETQYF. The CDR3 nucleotides are TGTGCCAGCAGCTCCAAGACTAGCGGGGAGGAAGAGACCCAGTACTTC.

This chain connects TRBV4-1 to TRBJ2-5; 8 positions agree with TRBD2. Trimming cost V 0 bases and J 7 bases; bases outside gene matches: 4. This CDR3 has 14 amino acids. The germline CDR1 and CDR2 sequences are MGHRA and YSYEKL. The CDR3 DNA reads as TGCGCCAGCAGCCAAGATGAAAGCGGGGGGACCCAGTACTTC. It specifies CASSQDESGGTQYF.